This T cell receptor (beta chain) originates from a study of blood T cell repertoires in COVID-19. Overall study context: Sources were T cells, B-cell-depleted T cells, or PBMCs; the material itself was cDNA or gDNA.

In the authors' workflow: Amplification with reference gene primers provided the estimates of nucleated cell counts. Profiling relied on immunoSEQ multiplex PCR, and the TCRdb table lists in-frame clones only, not all of them. V, J and clone size derive from that table, while D and trimming were established from the DNA sequence. The top ten hold around 6% of the sample, which has over 200,000 clones, around 83% seen once. The clonotype comes from a man older than 75 with acute or convalescent COVID-19. The sample comprised peripheral blood.

The CDR3 nucleotides are TGTGCCAGCAGCCGACAGGTTTTCTCCTATAATTCACCCCTCCACTTT. Translated: CASSRQVFSYNSPLHF. The genes are TRBV5-5 and TRBJ1-6, with D possibly TRBD1 on 6 matching bases. The V end lost 4 bases, the J end lost 0 bases, and 11 bases lay between the germline ends. Germline values: CDR1 SGHKS, CDR2 YYEKEE (reference sequence). The CDR3 covers 16 residues.